This T cell receptor (beta chain) was sequenced during a study of blood T cell repertoires in COVID-19 (dated by TCRdb to the early 2020s). Notes on the research overall: Collaborator samples came from the United States, Italy and Spain and covered acute and convalescent phases of COVID-19. Nearly every sample came with metadata listing a de-identified subject ID, COVID-19 status, age in years and sex. The prospective study material was composed of cDNA or gDNA derived from T cells, B-cell-depleted T cells, or PBMCs. The samples were drawn from two sources: the first 160 participants of the ongoing ImmuneRACE study, and 1,254 subjects contributed by 6 global collaborators. HLA class I and class II types, where available, came from metadata supplied by the sample provider rather than from assay-based typing. A freely available public database, intended as a resource for researchers studying the immune response to SARS-CoV-2, is where the repertoires were released. Subjects who had been exposed to COVID-19, were actively infected with it, or had recovered from it provided the deeply sampled blood TCRbeta repertoires that made up the dataset. Study-wide conclusions, independent of this receptor: Clinical and demographic metadata were provided uncurated, with the amount varying by source and participant.

Each collaborating institution followed its own protocols to collect whole blood in K2EDTA tubes. For TCRbeta analysis, collaborators shipped samples as frozen whole blood, isolated PBMCs, or DNA extracted from either of those sample types. TCRbeta CDR3 regions were amplified from genomic DNA by means of the immunoSEQ Assay, a bias-controlled multiplex PCR. In the authors' own workflow: Nucleated cell counts per sample were estimated from amplification of reference gene primers within the assay. To quantify the absolute abundance of each unique TCRbeta CDR3 rearrangement, sequence reads were collapsed and filtered. For each sample, productive Simpson clonality was calculated as the square root of Simpson's diversity index over productive rearrangements. TCRdb limited this immuneACCESS table to in-frame rearrangements with V and J called. A share of clones is missing; checked studies link under half to unresolved V genes, and the rest is unexplained. That table furnishes V, J and clone size, whereas the DNA furnished D and trimming. The sample contains 70,000 to 100,000 clones, 88% of them found a single time. Together, the top ten hold around 8.1% of the sample.

Regarding this clone: Its antigen is currently not known. Base-call qualities are not available, and no considerably larger clone is one nucleotide away.

The CDR3 holds 14 amino acids from the cysteine to the phenylalanine. Of the read, only the CDR3 DNA is kept; its 42 bases are in frame from base 1. Ends trimmed: V by 8 bases, J by 9 bases; bases unmatched to a gene: 10. The germline V gene encodes CDR1 SEHNR and CDR2 FQNEAQ (reference sequence). This chain joins TRBV7-9 to TRBJ1-6; 7 nucleotides in the junction match TRBD1. The TCR sequence derives from a woman in her sixties or seventies with acute or convalescent COVID-19. The sequenced sample consisted of peripheral blood. The sequenced DNA: TGTGCCAGCGATGATGACAGGGTTGCTTCACCCCTCCACTTT. This translates into CASDDDRVASPLHF.